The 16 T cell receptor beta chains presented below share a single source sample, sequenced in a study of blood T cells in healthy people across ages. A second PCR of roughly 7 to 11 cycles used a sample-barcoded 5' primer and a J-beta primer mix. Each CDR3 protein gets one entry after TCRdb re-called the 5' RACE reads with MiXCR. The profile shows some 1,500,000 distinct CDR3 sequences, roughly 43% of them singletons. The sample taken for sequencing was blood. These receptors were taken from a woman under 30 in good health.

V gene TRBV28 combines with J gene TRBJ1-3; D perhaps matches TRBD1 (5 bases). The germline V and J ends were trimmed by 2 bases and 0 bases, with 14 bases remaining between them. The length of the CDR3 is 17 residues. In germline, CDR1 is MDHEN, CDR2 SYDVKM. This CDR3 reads CASSLSPRGSSGNTIYF. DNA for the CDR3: TGTGCCAGCAGTTTAAGTCCCCGGGGGAGCTCTGGAAACACCATATATTTT.

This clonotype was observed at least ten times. CDR3 nucleotides: TGTGCCAGTAGAATGACAGGGTCGAGCTACGAGCAGTACTTC. Its protein is CASRMTGSSYEQYF. The chain has TRBV19 and TRBJ2-7; 7 nucleotides match TRBD1. This CDR3 region has 14 residues. The germline V gene encodes CDR1 LNHDA and CDR2 SQIVND (reference sequence). V was pared by 6 bases and J by 3 bases, with 8 bases of the junction left unmatched.

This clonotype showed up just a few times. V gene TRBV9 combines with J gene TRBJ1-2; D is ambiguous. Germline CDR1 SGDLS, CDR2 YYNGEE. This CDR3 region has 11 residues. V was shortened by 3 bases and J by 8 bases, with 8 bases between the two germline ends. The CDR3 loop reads CASSGGEGYTF. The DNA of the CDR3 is TGTGCCAGCAGCGGTGGAGAGGGCTACACCTTC.

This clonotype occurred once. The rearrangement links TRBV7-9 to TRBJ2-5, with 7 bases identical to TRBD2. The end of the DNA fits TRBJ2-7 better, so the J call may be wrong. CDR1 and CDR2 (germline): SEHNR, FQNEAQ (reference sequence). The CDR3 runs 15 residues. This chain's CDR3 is CASSLDEGRGGEQYF. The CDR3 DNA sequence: TGTGCCAGCAGCTTAGACGAGGGGAGGGGAGGCGAGCAGTACTTC.

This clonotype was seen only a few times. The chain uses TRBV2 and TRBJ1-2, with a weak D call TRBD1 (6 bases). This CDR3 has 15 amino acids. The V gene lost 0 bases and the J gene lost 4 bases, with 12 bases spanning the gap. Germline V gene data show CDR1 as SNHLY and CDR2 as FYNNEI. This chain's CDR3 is CASSEAQGSFYGYTF. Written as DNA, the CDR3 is TGTGCCAGCAGTGAAGCGCAGGGGAGTTTCTATGGCTACACCTTC.

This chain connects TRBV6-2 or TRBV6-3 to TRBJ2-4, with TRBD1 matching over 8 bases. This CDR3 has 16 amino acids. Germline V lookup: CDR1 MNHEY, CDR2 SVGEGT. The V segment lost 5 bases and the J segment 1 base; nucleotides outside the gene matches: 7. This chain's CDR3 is CASSPRTGNAKNIQYF. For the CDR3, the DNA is TGTGCCAGCAGTCCCCGGACAGGGAACGCCAAAAACATTCAGTACTTC.

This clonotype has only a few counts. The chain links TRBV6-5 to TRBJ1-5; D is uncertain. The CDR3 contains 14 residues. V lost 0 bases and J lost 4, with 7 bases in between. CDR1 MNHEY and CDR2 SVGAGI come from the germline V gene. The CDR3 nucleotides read TGTGCCAGCAGTTACTCGCAAGGAAATCAGCCCCAGCATTTT. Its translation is CASSYSQGNQPQHF.

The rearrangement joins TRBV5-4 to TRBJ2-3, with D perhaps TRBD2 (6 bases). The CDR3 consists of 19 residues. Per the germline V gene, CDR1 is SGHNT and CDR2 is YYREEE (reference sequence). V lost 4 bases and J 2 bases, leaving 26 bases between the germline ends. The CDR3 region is CASSPGPAGPQTYTDTQYF. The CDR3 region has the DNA TGTGCCAGCAGCCCCGGGCCAGCGGGTCCCCAGACTTACACAGATACGCAGTATTTT.

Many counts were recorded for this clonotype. The DNA of the CDR3 is TGCGCCAGCAGCCTGGGACTAGCGGGGTATCAAGAGCAGTACTTC. Its translation is CASSLGLAGYQEQYF. The rearrangement uses TRBV4-1 and TRBJ2-7; TRBD2 aligns across 13 bases. V gave up 4 bases and J gave up 7 bases; unmatched junction bases: 7. The CDR3 sequence is 15 residues long. Germline-derived CDR1 and CDR2 are MGHRA and YSYEKL.

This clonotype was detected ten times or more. Written as DNA, the CDR3 is TGTGCCAGCAGCAAGGAAACGGGGGGCGGCAATCAGCCCCAGCATTTT. The encoded protein is CASSKETGGGNQPQHF. This chain uses TRBV12-3 or TRBV12-4 with TRBJ1-5; the D gene is possibly TRBD1 (6 bases). This CDR3 is 16 amino acids long. The germline V and J ends were trimmed by 6 bases and 2 bases, with 17 bases remaining between them.

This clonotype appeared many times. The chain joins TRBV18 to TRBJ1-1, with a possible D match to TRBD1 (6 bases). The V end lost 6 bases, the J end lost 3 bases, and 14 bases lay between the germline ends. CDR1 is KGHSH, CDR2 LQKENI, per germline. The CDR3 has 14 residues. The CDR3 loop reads CASSPRQDHTEAFF. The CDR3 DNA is TGTGCCAGCTCGCCCCGACAGGACCACACTGAAGCTTTCTTT.

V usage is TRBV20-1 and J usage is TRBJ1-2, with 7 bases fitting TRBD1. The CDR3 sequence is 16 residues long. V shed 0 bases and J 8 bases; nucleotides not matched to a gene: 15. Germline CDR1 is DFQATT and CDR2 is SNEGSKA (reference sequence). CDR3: CSARDPAGTAYGGYTF. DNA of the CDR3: TGCAGTGCTAGAGATCCCGCCGGGACAGCTTATGGCGGCTACACCTTC.

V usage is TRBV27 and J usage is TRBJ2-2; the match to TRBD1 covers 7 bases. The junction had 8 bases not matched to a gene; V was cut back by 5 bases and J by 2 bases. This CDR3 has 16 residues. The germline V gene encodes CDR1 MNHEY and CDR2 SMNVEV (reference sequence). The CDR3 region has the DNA TGTGCCAGCAGTCCACCGGGACAGATTAACACCGGGGAGCTGTTTTTT. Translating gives CASSPPGQINTGELFF.

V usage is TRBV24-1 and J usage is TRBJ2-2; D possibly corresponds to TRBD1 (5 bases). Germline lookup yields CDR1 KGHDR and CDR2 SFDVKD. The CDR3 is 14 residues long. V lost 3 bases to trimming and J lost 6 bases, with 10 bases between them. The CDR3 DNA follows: TGTGCCACCAGTGATGGGGCGGTTGCCGGGGAGCTGTTTTTT. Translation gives CATSDGAVAGELFF.

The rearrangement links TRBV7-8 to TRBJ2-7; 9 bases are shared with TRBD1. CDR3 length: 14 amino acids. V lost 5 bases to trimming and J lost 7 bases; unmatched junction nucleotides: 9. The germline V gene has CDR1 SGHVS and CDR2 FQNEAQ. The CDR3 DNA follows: TGTGCCAGCAGCATCCGGGACAGGGTACATGAGCAGTACTTC. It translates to CASSIRDRVHEQYF. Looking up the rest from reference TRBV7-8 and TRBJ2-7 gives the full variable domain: GAGVSQSPRYKVAKRGQDVALRCDPISGHVSLFWYQQALGQGPEFLTYFQNEAQLDKSGLPSDRFFAERPEGSVSTLKIQRTQQEDSAVYLCASSIRDRVHEQYFGPGTRLTVT.

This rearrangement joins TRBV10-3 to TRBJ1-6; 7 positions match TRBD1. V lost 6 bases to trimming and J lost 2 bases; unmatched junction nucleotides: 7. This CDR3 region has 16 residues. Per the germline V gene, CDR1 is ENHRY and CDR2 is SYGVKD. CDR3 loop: CAISSDRATYNSPLHF. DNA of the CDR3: TGTGCCATCAGCAGCGACAGGGCTACCTATAATTCACCCCTCCACTTT.